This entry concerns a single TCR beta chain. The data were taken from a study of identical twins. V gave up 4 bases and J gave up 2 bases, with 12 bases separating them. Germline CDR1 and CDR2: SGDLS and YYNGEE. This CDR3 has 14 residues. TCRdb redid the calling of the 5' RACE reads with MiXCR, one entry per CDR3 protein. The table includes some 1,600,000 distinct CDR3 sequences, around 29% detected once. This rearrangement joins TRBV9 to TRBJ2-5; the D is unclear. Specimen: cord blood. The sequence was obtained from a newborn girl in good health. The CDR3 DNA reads TGTGCCAGCAGCAGATCTTCTTGGCAAGAGACCCAGTACTTC. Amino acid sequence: CASSRSSWQETQYF.